The rows below give T cell receptor beta chains drawn from one sample of a study of blood T cell repertoires in COVID-19. This table comes from immunoSEQ multiplex PCR, and its TCRdb copy is limited to in-frame clones, with some not included. Here the sample spans 250,000 to 400,000 clones, more than 70% being singletons. The sequencing sample was made of peripheral blood. The receptors derive from a woman aged 25 to 39 with COVID-19, enrolled during active disease. The CDR3 runs from the conserved cysteine through the conserved F or W. The D gene is left open where the match is weak. Rows may omit the clone size; those that give it use once, few, many or a size class.

J: TRBJ1-1
V: TRBV9
size: few
D: -
DNA: TGTGCCAGCAGCGTAGGTCAGGGAAACATGAACACTGAAGCTTTCTTT
CDR3: CASSVGQGNMNTEAFF

J: TRBJ1-2
V: TRBV7-9
size: -
D: TRBD1
DNA: TGTGCCAGCAGCTGGGACAGGGTGAATGGCTACACCTTC
CDR3: CASSWDRVNGYTF

J: TRBJ1-3
V: TRBV28
size: once
D: TRBD1
DNA: TGTGCCAGCAGTTTAAGGGGGCATCCTGGAAACACCATATATTTT
CDR3: CASSLRGHPGNTIYF

J: TRBJ1-3
V: TRBV7-2
size: -
D: -
DNA: TGTGCCAGCAGCCCAACAGGCTCTGGAAACACCATATATTTT
CDR3: CASSPTGSGNTIYF

J: TRBJ2-2
V: TRBV5-6
size: -
D: TRBD1
DNA: TGTGCCAGCAGCCACGGACAGGGACTTGCCGGGGAGCTGTTTTTT
CDR3: CASSHGQGLAGELFF

J: TRBJ1-1
V: TRBV7-9
size: -
D: TRBD1
DNA: TGTGCCAGCAGCCCCCGTAGGACAGGAGACACTGAAGCTTTCTTT
CDR3: CASSPRRTGDTEAFF

J: TRBJ2-5
V: TRBV15
size: -
D: -
DNA: TGTGCCACCAGCTATCTACAAGAGACCCAGTACTTC
CDR3: CATSYLQETQYF

J: TRBJ1-6
V: TRBV7-2
size: -
D: TRBD1
DNA: TGTGCCAGCAGCTCGACAGGGGGCAATTCACCCCTCCACTTT
CDR3: CASSSTGGNSPLHF

J: TRBJ1-2
V: TRBV19
size: -
D: TRBD1
DNA: TGTGCCAGTAGTATGTCGGACAGGGGGCTCGGCGGCTACACCTTC
CDR3: CASSMSDRGLGGYTF

J: TRBJ1-5
V: TRBV5-1
size: -
D: TRBD1
DNA: TGCGCCCGCAGCTTGGGGGGACAGGGGGGTCAGCCCCAGCATTTT
CDR3: CARSLGGQGGQPQHF

J: TRBJ1-2
V: TRBV5-1
size: -
D: TRBD1
DNA: TGCGCCAGCAGCTTGGACAGGGGGGGTGGCTACACCTTC
CDR3: CASSLDRGGGYTF

J: TRBJ1-5
V: TRBV7-8
size: -
D: -
DNA: TGTGCCAGCAGCTTCGGGACAAGCAATCAGCCCCAGCATTTT
CDR3: CASSFGTSNQPQHF

J: TRBJ1-1
V: TRBV5-1
size: -
D: -
DNA: TGCGCCAGCAGCTTGGACGGTCCCATGAACACTGAAGCTTTCTTT
CDR3: CASSLDGPMNTEAFF

J: TRBJ2-5
V: TRBV27
size: -
D: TRBD2
DNA: TGTGCCAGCAGAACTAGCGGGGGGAGGCAAGAGACCCAGTACTTC
CDR3: CASRTSGGRQETQYF

J: TRBJ1-3
V: TRBV6-6
size: once
D: -
DNA: TGTGCCAGCAGTTACTCTCAGTATCCTGGAAACACCATATATTTT
CDR3: CASSYSQYPGNTIYF

J: TRBJ2-1
V: TRBV2
size: -
D: -
DNA: TGTGCCAGCAGTAGTCGGACATTAACCTACAATGAGCAGTTCTTC
CDR3: CASSSRTLTYNEQFF

J: TRBJ2-2
V: TRBV6-5
size: -
D: -
DNA: TGTGCCAGCAGTACACAGGGAAGAGGCACCGGGGAGCTGTTTTTT
CDR3: CASSTQGRGTGELFF

J: TRBJ2-4
V: TRBV28
size: -
D: TRBD2
DNA: TGTGCCAGCACCTATAGCGGGGGGGCGGACATTCAGTACTTC
CDR3: CASTYSGGADIQYF

J: TRBJ1-6
V: TRBV3-1/TRBV3-2
size: -
D: TRBD1
DNA: TGTGCCAGCAGGGCGCAGGGGGTCGAGTCACCCCTCCACTTT
CDR3: CASRAQGVESPLHF

J: TRBJ1-4
V: TRBV18
size: -
D: -
DNA: TGTGCCAGCTCATACGGTGTCGGTACAACTAATGAAAAACTGTTTTTT
CDR3: CASSYGVGTTNEKLFF

J: TRBJ1-1
V: TRBV18
size: -
D: TRBD1
DNA: TGTGCCAGCTCACCCACCGAGAGGGGGCGGACTGAAGCTTTCTTT
CDR3: CASSPTERGRTEAFF

J: TRBJ2-1
V: TRBV5-1
size: -
D: -
DNA: TGCGCCAGCAGCCCCTTCGGGGGTAATGAGCAGTTCTTC
CDR3: CASSPFGGNEQFF

J: TRBJ1-4
V: TRBV30
size: -
D: TRBD1
DNA: TGTGCCTGGAGCGCCGGGACAGAAAATGAAAAACTGTTTTTT
CDR3: CAWSAGTENEKLFF

J: TRBJ2-2
V: TRBV6-5
size: once
D: -
DNA: TGTGCCACCCGAGGCGGCCTCACCGGGGAGCTGTTTTTT
CDR3: CATRGGLTGELFF

J: TRBJ1-5
V: TRBV6-1
size: -
D: -
DNA: TGTGCCAGCAGTGAGCAGGGGCGGAGGCAGCCCCAGCATTTT
CDR3: CASSEQGRRQPQHF

J: TRBJ1-6
V: TRBV6-4
size: -
D: TRBD1
DNA: TGTGCCAGCAGTGACGGACAGGGGGGTTCACCCCTCCACTTT
CDR3: CASSDGQGGSPLHF

J: TRBJ1-6
V: TRBV4-1
size: many
D: -
DNA: TGCGCCAGCCCCCAGGATTCACCCCTCCACTTT
CDR3: CASPQDSPLHF

J: TRBJ2-5
V: TRBV4-1
size: -
D: -
DNA: TGCGCCAGCACCCCTCGTGAGGGGGGGGCCGAGACCCAGTACTTC
CDR3: CASTPREGGAETQYF

J: TRBJ2-7
V: TRBV6-5
size: -
D: -
DNA: TGTGCCAGCACCCCACGGGGAGGTTCGACCTACGAGCAGTACTTC
CDR3: CASTPRGGSTYEQYF

J: TRBJ2-7
V: TRBV5-5
size: -
D: TRBD1
DNA: TGTGCCAGCAGCTTGTCGGGGGGACAGGGCTACGAGCAGTACTTC
CDR3: CASSLSGGQGYEQYF

J: TRBJ2-5
V: TRBV19
size: -
D: -
DNA: TGTGCCAGTAGTATAGCAACAGGGCCGGAGACCCAGTACTTC
CDR3: CASSIATGPETQYF

J: TRBJ1-1
V: TRBV5-4
size: -
D: TRBD1
DNA: TGTGCCAGCAGCTTACCTACAGGGGGTAGGGACACTGAAGCTTTCTTT
CDR3: CASSLPTGGRDTEAFF

J: TRBJ1-1
V: TRBV6-1
size: few
D: -
DNA: TGTGCCAGCAGTGAAGAATTGGGGGAGGGGACTGAAGCTTTCTTT
CDR3: CASSEELGEGTEAFF

J: TRBJ2-1
V: TRBV5-5
size: -
D: TRBD2
DNA: TGTGCCAGCAGCGGGAGCCTAGCGGGGAATGAGCAGTTCTTC
CDR3: CASSGSLAGNEQFF

J: TRBJ1-2
V: TRBV3-1/TRBV3-2
size: -
D: -
DNA: TGTGCCAGCACTTCGCACGGGTTTGGCTATGGCTACACCTTC
CDR3: CASTSHGFGYGYTF

J: TRBJ2-4
V: TRBV2
size: -
D: -
DNA: TGTGCCAGCAGTGAAAAGGGGACTCCTCCCAAAAACATTCAGTACTTC
CDR3: CASSEKGTPPKNIQYF

J: TRBJ1-6
V: TRBV24-1
size: -
D: -
DNA: TGTGCCACCCCGGCGATAACGTTGGGGCCACGGAAGAATCGCTCACCCCTCCACTTT
CDR3: CATPAITLGPRKNRSPLHF

J: TRBJ1-2
V: TRBV2
size: -
D: TRBD1
DNA: TGTGCCAGCAGCTGGACAGGGGGGACCTATGGCTACACCTTC
CDR3: CASSWTGGTYGYTF

J: TRBJ2-4
V: TRBV13
size: -
D: TRBD1
DNA: TGTGCCAGCAGCCTGGGACAGAAAAACATTCAGTACTTC
CDR3: CASSLGQKNIQYF

J: TRBJ2-5
V: TRBV5-4
size: -
D: -
DNA: TGTGCCAGCAGCTTGGACTTTGCCCAGGCGGAGACCCAGTACTTC
CDR3: CASSLDFAQAETQYF

J: TRBJ1-3
V: TRBV10-3
size: -
D: TRBD1
DNA: TGTGCCATCAGCCCCGGACAGGGTTATGGAAACACCATATATTTT
CDR3: CAISPGQGYGNTIYF

J: TRBJ1-2
V: TRBV12-3/TRBV12-4
size: once
D: TRBD1
DNA: TGTGCCAGCAGGTTCGGGACAGGGGATGGCTACACCTTC
CDR3: CASRFGTGDGYTF

J: TRBJ1-4
V: TRBV10-2
size: once
D: -
DNA: TGCGCCAGCAGTGAGTTGTATAGACAGATTAATGAAAAACTGTTTTTT
CDR3: CASSELYRQINEKLFF

J: TRBJ2-5
V: TRBV7-8
size: -
D: -
DNA: TGTGCCAGCAGCTTAGCGAGGGGGGAGACCCAGTACTTC
CDR3: CASSLARGETQYF

J: TRBJ1-4
V: TRBV28
size: -
D: TRBD1
DNA: TGTGCCAGCAGTGCTGGGGGACAGGGAGGGGAAAAACTGTTTTTT
CDR3: CASSAGGQGGEKLFF

J: TRBJ1-6
V: TRBV27
size: once
D: -
DNA: TGTGCCAGCACCCCGGGGACTCATAATTCACCCCTCCACTTT
CDR3: CASTPGTHNSPLHF

J: TRBJ1-1
V: TRBV2
size: -
D: TRBD1
DNA: TGTGCCAGCAGGAGACAGGGGAAGGATACTGAAGCTTTCTTT
CDR3: CASRRQGKDTEAFF

J: TRBJ2-7
V: TRBV24-1
size: -
D: TRBD1
DNA: TGTGCCACCAGTGATACAGGGGTCGGGGAGCAGTACTTC
CDR3: CATSDTGVGEQYF

J: TRBJ2-5
V: TRBV2
size: -
D: TRBD2
DNA: TGTGCCAGCAGTAACGGACTAGCGGGGCACTTC
CDR3: CASSNGLAGHF

J: TRBJ1-5
V: TRBV2
size: -
D: TRBD1
DNA: TGTGCCAGCAGTGAAGCTGGAGGGGGCGGGAATCAGCCCCAGCATTTT
CDR3: CASSEAGGGGNQPQHF

J: TRBJ1-2
V: TRBV15
size: -
D: TRBD1
DNA: TGTGCCACCAGCAGAGATTGGTCCCCCGGACAGGGGGCCTATGGCTACACCTTC
CDR3: CATSRDWSPGQGAYGYTF

J: TRBJ2-5
V: TRBV24-1
size: -
D: TRBD1
DNA: TGTGCCACCAGTGATTTCGAGGGGGCAGAGACCCAGTACTTC
CDR3: CATSDFEGAETQYF

J: TRBJ1-3
V: TRBV5-1
size: -
D: TRBD1
DNA: TGCGCCAGCAGCCCCGGGACAGTTTCTGGAAACACCATATATTTT
CDR3: CASSPGTVSGNTIYF